A single sample is the source of the 18 T cell receptor beta chains below, sequenced in a study of blood T cell repertoires in COVID-19. Profiled with immunoSEQ multiplex PCR; TCRdb holds only in-frame clones, not every one. The data show around 95,000 clones, roughly 84% seen once. Sequencing input: peripheral blood. These receptors all come from a man younger than 40 in a cohort sampled during active COVID-19.

The chain is built from TRBV27 and TRBJ2-3, with 8 bases matching TRBD2. Looked up from germline, CDR1 is MNHEY and CDR2 is SMNVEV (reference sequence). The CDR3 extends over 16 amino acids. The ends lost 1 base at V and 0 bases at J; junction bases unmatched: 3. This CDR3 reads CASSLYGGASTDTQYF. CDR3 bases: TGTGCCAGCAGTTTATACGGGGGGGCCAGCACAGATACGCAGTATTTT.

This chain joins TRBV3-1 (or the pseudogene TRBV3-2) and TRBJ1-2, with D perhaps matching TRBD1 (6 bases). V was clipped by 1 base and J by 4 bases, with 7 bases between them. The CDR3 totals 13 residues. Per the germline V gene, CDR1 is LGHDT and CDR2 is YNNKEL (reference sequence). The CDR3 bases are TGTGCCAGCAGCCAAGTCAGGGGCTATGGCTACACCTTC. Translation: CASSQVRGYGYTF.

The genes are TRBV5-1 and TRBJ1-1; D is unclear. The CDR3 extends over 13 amino acids. From germline, CDR1 is SGHRS and CDR2 YFSETQ. V was trimmed by 2 bases and J by 3 bases, leaving 8 bases between them. The CDR3 sequence: CASSLGSDTEAFF. CDR3 bases: TGCGCCAGCAGCTTAGGTAGCGACACTGAAGCTTTCTTT.

CDR3 sequence (DNA): TGTGCCAGCAGTGAAGGACAGGGGGCTGTCTGGGGGAACAATGAGCAGTTCTTC. Amino acids: CASSEGQGAVWGNNEQFF. The chain joins TRBV2 to TRBJ2-1, with TRBD1 matching over 10 bases. CDR1 and CDR2 from the germline V gene are SNHLY and FYNNEI. Trimming cost V 1 base and J 5 bases; bases outside gene matches: 11. This CDR3 comprises 18 residues. The full variable domain, with the rest looked up from reference TRBV2 and TRBJ2-1, is EPEVTQTPSHQVTQMGQEVILRCVPISNHLYFYWYRQILGQKVEFLVSFYNNEISEKSEIFDDQFSVERPDGSNFTLKIRSTKLEDSAMYFCASSEGQGAVWGNNEQFFGPGTRLTVL.

This clone showed up just once. This sequence joins TRBV30 and TRBJ1-5, with a weak D call TRBD1 (6 bases). The V and J ends lost 3 bases and 4 bases respectively, with 10 bases between them. The CDR3 extends over 13 amino acids. Germline loops: CDR1 GTSNPN, CDR2 SVGIG (reference sequence). The CDR3 DNA reads TGTGCCTGGAGGGGGGCTTTGAATCAGCCCCAGCATTTT. It specifies CAWRGALNQPQHF.

The V call is TRBV5-6, the J call TRBJ1-4; TRBD1 matches 7 bases. Trimming removed 0 bases from V and 4 bases from J; junction bases left unmatched: 3. CDR3 length equals 15 residues. Germline V lookup: CDR1 SGHDT, CDR2 YYEEEE. The CDR3 sequence: CASSLADRSNEKLFF. CDR3 DNA: TGTGCCAGCAGCTTGGCGGACAGGAGTAATGAAAAACTGTTTTTT.

This clone was seen a single time. The J gene is TRBJ2-3, the V gene TRBV12-3 or TRBV12-4; D ambiguous. The length of the CDR3 is 13 residues. The germline V and J ends were trimmed by 7 bases and 5 bases, with 13 bases remaining between them. CDR3: CASTLGAEDTQYF. The CDR3 DNA is TGTGCCAGCACCCTAGGAGCTGAAGATACGCAGTATTTT.

The DNA for the CDR3 is TGTGCCAGCAGAAGGACAAACGGCTACACCTTC. It encodes CASRRTNGYTF. The chain has TRBV28 and TRBJ1-2; the D gene is possibly TRBD1 (5 bases). Germline values: CDR1 MDHEN, CDR2 SYDVKM. Between the trimmed V and J ends, which lost 6 bases and 8 bases, there was a span of 10 bases. The CDR3 runs 11 residues.

The chain combines TRBV30 with TRBJ2-1; D is undetermined. The V gene lost 6 bases and the J gene lost 6 bases, with 12 bases spanning the gap. In germline, CDR1 is GTSNPN, CDR2 SVGIG (reference sequence). CDR3 length: 12 residues. CDR3 amino acids: CACNLVANEQFF. CDR3 in DNA: TGTGCCTGCAATCTAGTAGCCAATGAGCAGTTCTTC.

This clone was observed a handful of times. The chain is built from TRBV7-3 and TRBJ2-1; D might be TRBD2 (7 bases). CDR3 size: 16 residues. Looked up from germline, CDR1 is SGHTA and CDR2 is FQGTGA. Deletions cut 0 bases from V and 6 bases from J, with 15 bases between. CDR3 in amino acids: CASSLTPGGPRNEQFF. CDR3 DNA sequence: TGTGCCAGCAGCTTAACTCCGGGGGGCCCCCGCAATGAGCAGTTCTTC.

This clone was counted a few times. The chain is built from TRBV5-1 and TRBJ1-3; D is undetermined. Germline CDR1 reads SGHRS; CDR2 reads YFSETQ. V was pared by 2 bases and J by 2 bases, with 14 bases between. This CDR3 region has 16 residues. This CDR3 reads CASSLGHSGTGNTIYF. In DNA, the CDR3 is TGCGCCAGCAGCTTAGGGCACTCGGGGACTGGAAACACCATATATTTT.

V gene TRBV28 combines with J gene TRBJ2-5; the match to TRBD1 covers 11 bases. This CDR3 is built from 18 residues. The V and J ends lost 5 bases and 2 bases, in that order; junction bases with no gene match: 13. Germline V lookup: CDR1 MDHEN, CDR2 SYDVKM. CDR3 sequence: CASSTARTGGFEQETQYF. The CDR3 bases are TGTGCCAGCAGTACGGCGAGGACAGGGGGCTTTGAGCAAGAGACCCAGTACTTC.

V gene TRBV19 combines with J gene TRBJ1-4; 8 nucleotides line up with TRBD1. This CDR3 contains 17 residues. Trimming removed 0 bases from V and 8 bases from J; junction bases left unmatched: 11. Germline V gene sequence: CDR1 LNHDA, CDR2 SQIVND (reference sequence). CDR3 DNA sequence: TGTGCCAGTAGTATAGATACGCGACAGGGGACGCGAGAAAAACTGTTTTTT. Its translation is CASSIDTRQGTREKLFF.

The V and J genes are TRBV2 and TRBJ2-1, with 8 bases fitting TRBD2. Germline CDR1 and CDR2: SNHLY and FYNNEI. This CDR3 has 12 residues. V shed 4 bases, J shed 12 bases, and the junction held 5 bases outside the gene matches. The CDR3 bases are TGTGCCAGCAGTGTCCGGGGGGGGACGCAGTTCTTC. As protein: CASSVRGGTQFF. Filled out from reference TRBV2 and TRBJ2-1, the complete variable domain reads EPEVTQTPSHQVTQMGQEVILRCVPISNHLYFYWYRQILGQKVEFLVSFYNNEISEKSEIFDDQFSVERPDGSNFTLKIRSTKLEDSAMYFCASSVRGGTQFFGPGTRLTVL.

The chain is built from TRBV5-6 and TRBJ1-2; weak D call: TRBD1 (6 bases). This CDR3 is built from 15 residues. CDR1 and CDR2 from the germline V gene are SGHDT and YYEEEE. Trimming took off 6 bases at V and 4 bases at J, with 19 bases between the two ends. Here the CDR3 DNA reads TGTGCCAGCACCCTCGGGGGGGCGGACCTCTATGGCTACACCTTC. Translating it yields CASTLGGADLYGYTF.

The chain uses TRBV19 and TRBJ1-2; tentatively, D is TRBD1 (6 bases). This CDR3 spans 14 amino acids. The germline V and J ends were trimmed by 6 bases and 5 bases, with 16 bases remaining between them. Germline V gene data show CDR1 as LNHDA and CDR2 as SQIVND (reference sequence). The chain's CDR3 is CASSDNREDYGYTF. The CDR3 nucleotides are TGTGCCAGTAGCGATAACAGGGAAGATTATGGCTACACCTTC.

The V and J genes are TRBV11-2 and TRBJ2-1; no clear D. Germline assignment: CDR1 SGHAT and CDR2 FQNNGV. The CDR3 length is 12 residues. The V gene lost 6 bases and the J gene lost 5 bases, with 8 bases spanning the gap. CDR3 DNA: TGTGCCAGCAGTGAGTCTAACAATGAGCAGTTCTTC. Translation: CASSESNNEQFF.

For the CDR3, the DNA is TGTGCCAGTAACCGGGACACCGGGGAGCTGTTTTTT. The encoded protein is CASNRDTGELFF. This chain links TRBV19 with TRBJ2-2; no clear D. CDR3 length: 12 amino acids. V dropped 7 bases and J dropped 3 bases, with 6 bases sitting between them. In germline, CDR1 is LNHDA, CDR2 SQIVND (reference sequence).